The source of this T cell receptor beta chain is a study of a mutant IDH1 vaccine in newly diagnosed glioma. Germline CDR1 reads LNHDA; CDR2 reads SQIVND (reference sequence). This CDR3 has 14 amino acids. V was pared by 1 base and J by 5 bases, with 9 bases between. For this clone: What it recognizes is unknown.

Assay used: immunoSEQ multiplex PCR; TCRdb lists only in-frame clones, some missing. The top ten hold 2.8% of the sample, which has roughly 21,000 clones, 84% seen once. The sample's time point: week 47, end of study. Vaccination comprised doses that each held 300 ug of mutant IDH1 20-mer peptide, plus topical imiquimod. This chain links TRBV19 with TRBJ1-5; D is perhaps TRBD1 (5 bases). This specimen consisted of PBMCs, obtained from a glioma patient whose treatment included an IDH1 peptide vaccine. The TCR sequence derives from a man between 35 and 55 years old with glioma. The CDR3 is CASSIGQPYQPQHF. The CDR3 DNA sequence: TGTGCCAGTAGTATAGGACAGCCTTATCAGCCCCAGCATTTT.